What follows are 13 T cell receptor beta chains derived from one specimen sequenced in a study of CD8 T cells in Susac syndrome. With random hexamers, reverse transcription was performed on about 0.5 to 1 ug of RNA. A single record per CDR3 protein comes from TCRdb applying MiXCR to the immunoSEQ multiplex PCR reads. The sample consists of some 120,000 distinct CDR3 sequences, about 92% of them appearing once. The sequenced material came from CD8+ T cells from PBMCs. These receptor sequences come from a human donor with multiple sclerosis.

This sequence joins TRBV12-3 or TRBV12-4 and TRBJ2-1; D may match TRBD1 or TRBD2 (5 bases each). The germline V and J ends were trimmed by 3 bases and 5 bases, with 14 bases remaining between them. The CDR3 contains 15 residues. CDR3 sequence (DNA): TGTGCCAGCAGTTTCGGATGGGGGATCCACAATGAGCAGTTCTTC. This encodes CASSFGWGIHNEQFF.

The V gene is TRBV7-9, the J gene TRBJ2-3; D uncertain. Germline V lookup: CDR1 SEHNR, CDR2 FQNEAQ (reference sequence). The CDR3 is 13 residues long. V lost 4 bases and J 2 bases, leaving 7 bases between the germline ends. The CDR3 DNA reads as TGTGCCAGCAGCTCGGGCTACACAGATACGCAGTATTTT. It specifies CASSSGYTDTQYF.

This chain uses TRBV6-1 with TRBJ2-4; D uncertain. The V end lost 6 bases, the J end lost 0 bases, and 15 bases lay between the germline ends. CDR3 size: 16 residues. The germline CDR1 and CDR2 sequences are MNHNS and SASEGT. The CDR3 DNA sequence: TGTGCCAGCAGCCCCCGGGCGGAGCTAGCCAAAAACATTCAGTACTTC. Encoded protein: CASSPRAELAKNIQYF.

This chain connects TRBV9 to TRBJ2-3, with TRBD2 matching 7 bases. The CDR3 runs 15 residues. Per the germline V gene, CDR1 is SGDLS and CDR2 is YYNGEE. Trimming took 0 bases from V and 5 from J; bases not matched to a gene: 6. CDR3 amino acids: CASSVVERGGDTQYF. CDR3 in DNA: TGTGCCAGCAGCGTAGTAGAGCGGGGTGGAGATACGCAGTATTTT.

The DNA of the CDR3 is TGTGCCAGCAGCCGACAGGCCGGCTCCTACAATGAGCAGTTCTTC. It yields the protein CASSRQAGSYNEQFF. J is TRBJ2-1 and V is TRBV7-3; TRBD1 is a possible D gene (6 bases). V was clipped by 5 bases and J by 0 bases, with 11 bases between them. The CDR3 consists of 15 residues. CDR1 SGHTA and CDR2 FQGTGA come from the germline V gene. The variable domain in full, completed from reference TRBV7-3 and TRBJ2-1, reads GAGVSQTPSNKVTEKGKYVELRCDPISGHTALYWYRQSLGQGPEFLIYFQGTGAADDSGLPNDRFFAVRPEGSVSTLKIQRTERGDSAVYLCASSRQAGSYNEQFFGPGTRLTVL.

The genes are TRBV29-1 and TRBJ2-5; D uncertain. This CDR3 has 15 amino acids. Trimming cost V 0 bases and J 5 bases, with 16 bases left between them. Looked up from germline, CDR1 is SQVTM and CDR2 is ANQGSEA. The CDR3: CSVEEGKKVGETQYF. The DNA of the CDR3 is TGCAGCGTTGAAGAAGGGAAAAAAGTGGGGGAGACCCAGTACTTC.

The J gene is TRBJ2-3, the V gene TRBV4-1; D is undetermined. The CDR3 has 13 residues. Germline loops: CDR1 MGHRA, CDR2 YSYEKL. Trimming removed 0 bases at V and 4 bases at J, with 5 bases between. CDR3 sequence (DNA): TGCGCCAGCAGCCAAGAACCGGCAGATACGCAGTATTTT. Its protein product is CASSQEPADTQYF.

The V and J genes are TRBV7-3 and TRBJ2-1; the match to TRBD1 covers 7 bases. The CDR3 is 14 residues long. Germline V CDR1 and CDR2: SGHTA, FQGTGA. V lost 4 bases and J lost 6; bases outside the gene matches: 6. The DNA for the CDR3 is TGTGCCAGCAGCTCTTACGGGACAGCCAATGAGCAGTTCTTC. Its translation is CASSSYGTANEQFF.

The chain uses TRBV19 and TRBJ2-5, with no clear D. Trimming left V 5 bases short and J 9 bases short, with 16 bases between. CDR1 is LNHDA and CDR2 is SQIVND in the germline V gene (reference sequence). The CDR3 has 13 amino acids. CDR3 DNA: TGTGCCAGTAGTGACGACGGCTACCGGTCCCAGTACTTC. Translated, it gives CASSDDGYRSQYF. The full variable domain, completed using reference TRBV19 and TRBJ2-5, is DGGITQSPKYLFRKEGQNVTLSCEQNLNHDAMYWYRQDPGQGLRLIYYSQIVNDFQKGDIAEGYSVSREKKESFPLTVTSAQKNPTAFYLCASSDDGYRSQYFGPGTRLLVL.

The DNA for the CDR3 is TGTGCCAGCAGCGCGGGACAGGGGGCGGATGAGCAGTTCTTC. Encoded protein: CASSAGQGADEQFF. This chain links TRBV9 with TRBJ2-1; 12 bases are a match to TRBD1. This CDR3 region has 14 residues. CDR1 is SGDLS, CDR2 YYNGEE, per germline. The J segment lost 8 bases and the V segment lost 3 bases, leaving 3 bases of the junction unmatched.

This clonotype was seen a handful of times. This chain uses TRBV28 with TRBJ1-1; D is uncertain. Germline CDR1 MDHEN, CDR2 SYDVKM. The CDR3 runs to 12 residues. V lost 5 bases to trimming and J lost 2 bases, with 6 bases between them. The CDR3 spells CASSPSNTEAFF. CDR3 DNA sequence: TGTGCCAGCAGTCCATCCAACACTGAAGCTTTCTTT.

The J gene is TRBJ2-1, the V gene TRBV19; weak D call: TRBD1 (6 bases). The V end was cut by 3 bases, the J end by 1 base, with 10 bases between. CDR1 is LNHDA and CDR2 is SQIVND in the germline V gene (reference sequence). This CDR3 comprises 15 residues. In DNA, the CDR3 is TGTGCCAGTAGTATTTGGGACAATTCCTACAATGAGCAGTTCTTC. Translation: CASSIWDNSYNEQFF.

The table lists this clonotype with a few counts. The J gene is TRBJ2-1, the V gene TRBV14; D uncertain. The CDR3 runs 16 residues. In germline, CDR1 is SGHDN, CDR2 FVKESK. The V end lost 1 base, the J end lost 8 bases, and 18 bases lay between the germline ends. DNA for the CDR3: TGTGCCAGCAGCCAAGGGTGGACCAAACCTGGGGATGAGCAGTTCTTC. It yields the protein CASSQGWTKPGDEQFF. The full variable domain, rest sourced from reference TRBV14 and TRBJ2-1, is EAGVTQFPSHSVIEKGQTVTLRCDPISGHDNLYWYRRVMGKEIKFLLHFVKESKQDESGMPNNRFLAERTGGTYSTLKVQPAELEDSGVYFCASSQGWTKPGDEQFFGPGTRLTVL.